Listed here is a single T cell receptor beta chain. Its antigen is still unknown. Using immunoSEQ multiplex PCR, the repertoire was profiled, and TCRdb retains in-frame clones only, with some absent. The table shows under 15,000 clones, with roughly 88% occurring only once. Time point reported: week 3, after first cycle of checkpoint inhibitor. This specimen comes from a study of blood T cell dynamics during melanoma immunotherapy. Study summary: Metastatic melanoma patients received first-line pembrolizumab or nivolumab plus ipilimumab. General observations from the study: The study could not tell melanoma-specific clones from general immune activation.

The germline V gene encodes CDR1 SNHLY and CDR2 FYNNEI. Germline trimming cut 9 bases from V and 3 bases from J; bases unmatched to any gene: 0. This CDR3 is built from 12 residues. The clonotype originates from a human donor with melanoma. The V call is TRBV2, the J call TRBJ2-1; 9 nucleotides agree with TRBD2. Material: blood, obtained from a patient treated with checkpoint blockade. This CDR3 reads CASSGSYNEQFF. The CDR3 DNA follows: TGTGCCAGTAGCGGGAGCTACAATGAGCAGTTCTTC.